This is a list of T cell receptor beta chains from one sample in a study of response to subunit inactivated influenza vaccine. MiXCR was run by TCRdb on the RT-PCR reads, yielding one entry per CDR3 protein. The sample comprises a few hundred thousand distinct CDR3 sequences, approximately 15% of which are singletons, and over 8.5% rests with the top ten. The source was PBMCs from blood, collected 11 to 12 days after vaccination. The receptor set was obtained from a middle-aged man who received an inactivated influenza vaccine. CDR3s include the opening cysteine and the closing phenylalanine or tryptophan. D genes are given only for firm matches. Clone size is not always given. Where it is, it says once, few, many or a class for expanded clones.

>TRBV7-2|TRBJ2-7|few|.
CASSLAQVSYEQYF
TGTGCCAGCAGCTTAGCCCAGGTGAGCTACGAGCAGTACTTC
>TRBV11-3|TRBJ2-7|.|TRBD1
CASSLGAGQASYEQYF
TGTGCCAGCAGCTTAGGTGCGGGACAGGCCTCCTACGAGCAGTACTTC
>TRBV7-2|TRBJ2-7|few|TRBD1
CASSLSRGQAQGEQYF
TGTGCCAGCAGCTTAAGTCGGGGACAGGCCCAAGGAGAGCAGTACTTC
>TRBV29-1|TRBJ2-7|.|TRBD2
CSVGGFSGRSYEQYF
TGCAGCGTTGGGGGGTTTAGCGGGAGATCTTACGAGCAGTACTTC
>TRBV29-1|TRBJ1-1|few|.
CSVDRSPNTEAFF
TGCAGCGTTGACAGGAGCCCGAACACTGAAGCTTTCTTT
>TRBV5-1|TRBJ2-1|few|.
CASSPSPGTSYNEQFF
TGCGCCAGCAGCCCCTCCCCGGGGACCTCCTACAATGAGCAGTTCTTC
>TRBV6-5|TRBJ2-3|few|TRBD1
CASSYSLRGLESTDTQYF
TGTGCCAGCAGTTACTCCCTCAGGGGGCTTGAGAGCACAGATACGCAGTATTTT
>TRBV7-2|TRBJ2-1|few|.
CASSLARSGEGFF
TGTGCCAGCAGCTTAGCGCGGAGCGGAGAAGGGTTCTTC
>TRBV5-1|TRBJ1-2|few|TRBD1
CASSLGQDANGYTF
TGCGCCAGCAGCCTCGGACAGGACGCTAATGGCTACACCTTC
>TRBV6-2/TRBV6-3|TRBJ2-7|few|TRBD1
CASSIVRQGPYEQYF
TGTGCCAGCAGTATAGTACGACAGGGACCTTACGAGCAGTACTTC
>TRBV12-3/TRBV12-4|TRBJ2-7|few|.
CASSLSLPVDEQYF
TGTGCCAGCAGTTTAAGTCTACCTGTAGACGAGCAGTACTTC
>TRBV19|TRBJ2-5|few|TRBD1
CASSPKDRGQETQYF
TGTGCCAGTAGTCCCAAGGACAGGGGACAAGAGACCCAGTACTTC
>TRBV5-5|TRBJ2-7|few|TRBD2
CASSGGLAGVYEQYF
TGTGCCAGCAGTGGGGGACTAGCGGGAGTATACGAGCAGTACTTC
>TRBV3-1|TRBJ2-1|few|TRBD2
CASSQRGTSGRGDEQFF
TGTGCCAGCAGCCAACGGGGGACTAGCGGGAGAGGAGATGAGCAGTTCTTC
>TRBV9|TRBJ2-7|many|TRBD1
CASSARQGAVYEQYF
TGTGCCAGCAGCGCAAGACAGGGGGCGGTCTACGAGCAGTACTTC
>TRBV7-2|TRBJ2-2|few|TRBD2
CASSLGLAGPVRELFF
TGTGCCAGCAGCTTAGGGCTAGCGGGGCCGGTGCGGGAGCTGTTTTTT
>TRBV11-1|TRBJ2-1|.|.
CASSLEQTSYNEQFF
TGTGCCAGCAGCTTAGAACAGACTTCCTACAATGAGCAGTTCTTC
>TRBV12-3/TRBV12-4|TRBJ1-5|.|TRBD1
CASSTGGDQPQHF
TGTGCCAGCAGTACAGGGGGCGATCAGCCCCAGCATTTT
>TRBV24-1|TRBJ2-5|.|TRBD2
CATSETTSGFQETQYF
TGTGCCACCAGTGAAACGACTAGCGGCTTCCAAGAGACCCAGTACTTC
>TRBV30|TRBJ1-2|.|.
CAWSVGEAGGYTF
TGTGCCTGGAGTGTGGGGGAGGCGGGCGGCTACACCTTC
>TRBV12-3/TRBV12-4|TRBJ1-1|few|.
CASSYTQNTEAFF
TGTGCCAGCAGTTACACACAGAACACTGAAGCTTTCTTT
>TRBV7-9|TRBJ2-1|few|.
CATSGSGRGSYNEQFF
TGTGCCACCTCAGGGAGCGGGCGGGGCTCCTACAATGAGCAGTTCTTC
>TRBV6-5|TRBJ2-1|few|.
CASSYGGVSRNEQFF
TGTGCCAGCAGTTACGGAGGGGTTTCGAGGAATGAGCAGTTCTTC
>TRBV5-1|TRBJ2-5|few|.
CASSFRVGETQYF
TGCGCCAGCAGCTTCAGGGTCGGGGAGACCCAGTACTTC
>TRBV11-2|TRBJ2-5|many|TRBD2
CASSLSGGGTQETQYF
TGTGCCAGCAGCTTATCTGGCGGGGGAACCCAAGAGACCCAGTACTTC
>TRBV12-3/TRBV12-4|TRBJ2-3|.|TRBD2
CASSLAGRARDTQYF
TGTGCCAGCAGTTTAGCCGGGAGGGCCAGAGATACGCAGTATTTT
>TRBV3-1|TRBJ1-1|few|TRBD1
CASSQRDRESEAFF
TGTGCCAGCAGCCAACGGGACAGGGAATCTGAAGCTTTCTTT
>TRBV30|TRBJ2-2|few|TRBD1
CAWKGQSAGELFF
TGTGCCTGGAAGGGACAGTCTGCCGGGGAGCTGTTTTTT
>TRBV5-6|TRBJ2-7|.|.
CASSWGPRGSGREQYF
TGTGCCAGCAGCTGGGGGCCTCGAGGGAGCGGTCGCGAGCAGTACTTC
>TRBV12-3/TRBV12-4|TRBJ1-5|.|TRBD1
CASSPRQGAYQPQHF
TGTGCCAGCAGTCCAAGACAGGGGGCTTATCAGCCCCAGCATTTT
>TRBV20-1|TRBJ2-7|few|.
CSASPSLGGLGQYF
TGCAGTGCTTCACCCAGTCTGGGAGGATTAGGGCAGTACTTC
>TRBV10-3|TRBJ2-7|few|.
CAISESHEQYF
TGTGCCATCAGTGAGTCCCACGAGCAGTACTTC
>TRBV20-1|TRBJ2-1|few|TRBD2
CSARDRTSRNEQFF
TGCAGTGCTAGAGATAGGACTAGTCGGAATGAGCAGTTCTTC
>TRBV29-1|TRBJ1-5|.|TRBD1
CSVEEPGQARNQPQHF
TGCAGCGTTGAGGAACCGGGACAGGCTCGCAATCAGCCCCAGCATTTT
>TRBV28|TRBJ2-3|few|.
CASSFVASTDTQYF
TGTGCCAGCAGTTTTGTCGCTAGCACAGATACGCAGTATTTT
>TRBV10-3|TRBJ2-5|.|TRBD1
CAIRAGGEETQYF
TGTGCTATCAGGGCAGGGGGCGAAGAGACCCAGTACTTC
>TRBV7-2|TRBJ2-3|few|.
CASSLVGFQDTQYF
TGTGCCAGCAGCTTAGTAGGGTTTCAAGATACGCAGTATTTT
>TRBV6-2/TRBV6-3|TRBJ2-7|few|.
CASQYSYEQYF
TGTGCCAGTCAGTACTCCTACGAGCAGTACTTC
>TRBV20-1|TRBJ1-5|many|.
CSASTADSNQPQHF
TGCAGTGCTAGTACAGCCGATAGCAATCAGCCCCAGCATTTT